One and the same sample provided the 3 T cell receptor beta chains below, sequenced in a study of cytomegalovirus exposure and HLA in healthy donors. The data were produced by immunoSEQ multiplex PCR, yet TCRdb's version contains in-frame clones alone and is incomplete. This table has about 130,000 clones, about nine tenths appearing once. Sequencing was carried out using PBMCs. The source of these receptors is a man younger than 40 in good health and CMV-seronegative.

Concerning this clone itself: Additional DNA sequences in this sample encode the identical CDR3. The rearrangement uses TRBV9 and TRBJ2-5, with D possibly being TRBD2 (6 bases). Germline V CDR1 and CDR2: SGDLS, YYNGEE. The V end lost 3 bases, the J end lost 1 base, and 10 bases lay between the germline ends. This CDR3 has 14 residues. As DNA, the CDR3 is TGTGCCAGCAGCGCCGGGACTGCCCAAGAGACCCAGTACTTC. Protein sequence: CASSAGTAQETQYF.

This clone was detected a few times. The chain carries TRBV19 and TRBJ1-1; D not resolved. CDR3 size: 13 residues. CDR1 is LNHDA and CDR2 is SQIVND in the germline V gene (reference sequence). With 3 bases removed from V and 5 bases from J, the gap between germline ends came to 10 bases. CDR3 DNA: TGTGCCAGTAGTATTTTCGCGGGGACTGAAGCTTTCTTT. It specifies CASSIFAGTEAFF.

The chain links TRBV6-5 to TRBJ2-5; D remains unclear. The germline V gene encodes CDR1 MNHEY and CDR2 SVGAGI. V lost 6 bases and J lost 2, with 4 bases in between. The CDR3 length is 11 residues. CDR3 amino acids: CASSTQETQYF. The CDR3 DNA is TGTGCCAGCAGCACTCAAGAGACCCAGTACTTC.